The following is a T cell receptor beta chain sequence with its context. Its target is unknown. The patients who served as multiple sclerosis controls were treatment-naive and had stable or active relapsing-remitting disease that fulfilled the revised McDonald criteria. CD8+ and CD4+ T cells were negatively isolated; TEMRA cells were FACS-enriched. This entry belongs to a study of CD8 T cells in Susac syndrome. The CDR3 loop spans 17 amino acids. Germline values: CDR1 DFQATT, CDR2 SNEGSKA (reference sequence). The V end lost 4 bases, the J end lost 0 bases, and 19 bases lay between the germline ends. With random hexamers, roughly 0.45 to 1 ug RNA was reverse transcribed. It was immunoSEQ multiplex PCR that amplified TCR beta CDR3 across 54 Vbeta and 13 Jbeta. A single record per CDR3 protein comes from TCRdb applying MiXCR to the immunoSEQ multiplex PCR reads. The sample lists around 300,000 distinct CDR3 sequences, 65% to 90% seen once, with around 0.21% in the top ten.

Whole-study findings and limits: The study's TCR sequencing and HLA analysis drew on a certain number of individuals. That number was acknowledged as relatively small.

This chain joins TRBV20-1 and TRBJ2-4, with D tentatively TRBD1 (6 bases). This receptor was obtained from a human donor with multiple sclerosis. The specimen was CD8+ T cells from PBMCs. The CDR3 DNA reads TGCAGTGCTAAAACCGGGACACAGATACTAGCCAAAAACATTCAGTACTTC. It specifies CSAKTGTQILAKNIQYF.